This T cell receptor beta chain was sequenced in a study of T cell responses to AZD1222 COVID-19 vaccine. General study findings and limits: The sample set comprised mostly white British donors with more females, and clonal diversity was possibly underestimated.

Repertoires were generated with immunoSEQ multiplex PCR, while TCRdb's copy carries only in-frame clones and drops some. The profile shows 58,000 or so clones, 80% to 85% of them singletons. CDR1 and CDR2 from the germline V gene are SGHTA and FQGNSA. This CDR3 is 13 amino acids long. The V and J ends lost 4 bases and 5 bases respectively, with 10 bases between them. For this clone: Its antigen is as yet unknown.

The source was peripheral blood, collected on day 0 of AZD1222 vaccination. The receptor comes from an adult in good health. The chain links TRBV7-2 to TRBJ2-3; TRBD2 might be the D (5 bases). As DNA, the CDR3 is TGTGCCAGCAGCTCGATTAGCGTAGATACGCAGTATTTT. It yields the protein CASSSISVDTQYF.